Following are 17 T cell receptor beta chains from one sample sequenced in a study of shared clonotypes between healthy human individuals. Data came from immunoSEQ multiplex PCR; TCRdb stores just in-frame clones and leaves some out. The profile shows approximately 940,000 clones, around three quarters of them singletons. The specimen was memory CD4+ T cells sorted from blood. Described subset: CD45RA-negative fraction. The receptors originated from a man younger than 35 in good health.

Points on this clone: A read error may explain this, as a much larger clone is one base away. CDR3 coding DNA: TGTGCCAGCAGTGGGGACAGCTACGAGCAGTACTTC. As protein: CASSGDSYEQYF. The chain has TRBV2 and TRBJ2-5; 7 bases map to TRBD1. The J call may be mistaken, given a closer DNA end match to TRBJ2-7. The CDR3 is 12 residues long. Germline-derived CDR1 and CDR2 are SNHLY and FYNNEI.

J is TRBJ2-7 and V is TRBV13; TRBD2 matches at 13 bases. The CDR3 covers 14 residues. CDR1 is PRHDT and CDR2 is FYEKMQ in the germline V gene (reference sequence). J lost 4 bases, V lost 5 bases, and 2 bases had no gene match. The CDR3 DNA reads as TGTGCCAGCAGCCTGGGACTAGCGGGGTACGAGCAGTACTTC. This sequence encodes CASSLGLAGYEQYF.

The rearrangement joins TRBV4-1 to TRBJ2-5, with D perhaps TRBD1 (5 bases). The CDR3 length is 17 residues. The ends were cut back, 4 bases at V and 1 base at J, with 19 bases in the middle. Germline values: CDR1 MGHRA, CDR2 YSYEKL. CDR3 residues: CASSRGTYTYRQETQYF. The DNA of the CDR3 is TGCGCCAGCAGCCGGGGCACCTATACTTACCGCCAAGAGACCCAGTACTTC.

The gene calls are TRBV7-8 and TRBJ2-5; 7 bases match TRBD1. Unmatched junction bases numbered 8, after V lost 1 base and J lost 3 bases. Germline V CDR1 and CDR2: SGHVS, FQNEAQ. The CDR3 is made up of 16 amino acids. CDR3 sequence: CASSLGQGTVKETQYF. DNA for the CDR3: TGTGCCAGCAGCTTAGGTCAAGGGACAGTTAAAGAGACCCAGTACTTC. The whole variable domain, filled in from reference TRBV7-8 and TRBJ2-5, reads GAGVSQSPRYKVAKRGQDVALRCDPISGHVSLFWYQQALGQGPEFLTYFQNEAQLDKSGLPSDRFFAERPEGSVSTLKIQRTQQEDSAVYLCASSLGQGTVKETQYFGPGTRLLVL.

As to this clone: The sample holds other DNA sequences that translate to the same CDR3. This chain joins TRBV5-1 and TRBJ2-3, with 7 bases that match TRBD2. V trimming: 0 bases; J trimming: 4 bases; junction bases outside the gene matches: 8. CDR3 size: 16 residues. CDR1 and CDR2 from the germline V gene are SGHRS and YFSETQ. The CDR3 DNA follows: TGCGCCAGCAGCTTGGGCGGGAGTAGATCCGCAGATACGCAGTATTTT. It is translated as CASSLGGSRSADTQYF.

The rearrangement uses TRBV2 and TRBJ2-1; 8 bases are a match to TRBD1. CDR3 length: 13 residues. Germline V gene data show CDR1 as SNHLY and CDR2 as FYNNEI. With 5 bases clipped from V and 6 bases from J, the junction kept 3 bases outside the gene matches. The CDR3 sequence: CASSRDRSNEQFF. CDR3 in DNA: TGTGCCAGCAGTCGGGACAGGTCCAATGAGCAGTTCTTC.

The chain uses TRBV18 and TRBJ2-2, with TRBD2 matching over 7 bases. CDR1 is KGHSH, CDR2 LQKENI, per germline. The CDR3 is 16 amino acids. The J segment lost 7 bases and the V segment lost 6 bases, leaving 14 bases of the junction unmatched. The CDR3 protein is CASSQRAGAVGGELFF. The CDR3 DNA reads as TGTGCCAGCTCCCAACGTGCGGGAGCTGTCGGCGGGGAGCTGTTTTTT.

The gene calls are TRBV14 and TRBJ2-1, with D possibly being TRBD1 (6 bases). The length of the CDR3 is 17 residues. V lost 0 bases and J 8 bases, leaving 20 bases between the germline ends. In germline, CDR1 is SGHDN, CDR2 FVKESK. The CDR3 nucleotides read TGTGCCAGCAGCCAAGATGGATTTTGGGGGCGCGCGGATGAGCAGTTCTTC. This gives the protein CASSQDGFWGRADEQFF.

In its sample, this clone was seen a few times. The rearrangement joins TRBV7-6 to TRBJ2-5; 10 bases align to TRBD2. CDR3 length equals 16 residues. V lost 3 bases and J lost 1; bases outside the gene matches: 5. CDR1 and CDR2 from the germline V gene are SGHVS and FNYEAQ. Here the CDR3 reads CASSLKRGGPQETQYF. In nucleotides, the CDR3 is TGTGCCAGCAGCTTGAAGCGGGGGGGACCCCAAGAGACCCAGTACTTC. Supplemented by reference TRBV7-6 and TRBJ2-5, the full variable domain reads GAGVSQSPRYKVTKRGQDVALRCDPISGHVSLYWYRQALGQGPEFLTYFNYEAQQDKSGLPNDRFSAERPEGSISTLTIQRTEQRDSAMYRCASSLKRGGPQETQYFGPGTRLLVL.

This clone was seen a single time. Other DNA sequences in the sample encode the same CDR3. The chain joins TRBV6-1 to TRBJ2-1; no definite D call. Deletions cut 10 bases from V and 0 bases from J, with 4 bases between. CDR3 length equals 11 residues. CDR1 and CDR2 (germline): MNHNS, SASEGT. The DNA of the CDR3 is TGTGCCACTAGCTCCTACAATGAGCAGTTCTTC. It yields the protein CATSSYNEQFF.

Details on this clone: Only one base separates this from a far larger clonotype, so it likely reflects a read error. Additional DNA sequences in this sample encode the identical CDR3. This chain uses TRBV10-3 with TRBJ2-5; D gene unclear. The J call may be faulty, since TRBJ2-7 better matches the DNA end. The CDR3 is 11 amino acids. CDR1 and CDR2 (germline): ENHRY, SYGVKD. CDR3 coding DNA: TGTGCCATCAGTGGTGGCTACGAGCAGTACTTC. Its translation: CAISGGYEQYF.

The chain links TRBV29-1 to TRBJ2-1, with a possible D match to TRBD1 (6 bases). The germline V and J ends were trimmed by 5 bases and 1 base, with 15 bases remaining between them. The CDR3 runs 15 residues. CDR1 is SQVTM and CDR2 is ANQGSEA in the germline V gene. The CDR3 loop reads CSVKGGFGSYNEQFF. The CDR3 DNA sequence: TGCAGCGTTAAAGGGGGATTTGGATCCTACAATGAGCAGTTCTTC.

This chain joins TRBV10-3 and TRBJ2-5; the D gene is possibly TRBD1 (5 bases). Looked up from germline, CDR1 is ENHRY and CDR2 is SYGVKD. Trimming pared 0 bases from V and 1 base from J, leaving 9 bases between. CDR3 length: 15 residues. CDR3 DNA: TGTGCCATCAGTGAGTCTTGGACAAGCCAAGAGACCCAGTACTTC. This encodes CAISESWTSQETQYF.

This chain joins TRBV28 and TRBJ2-7, with a tentative D call TRBD1 (6 bases). This CDR3 spans 15 amino acids. Germline V lookup: CDR1 MDHEN, CDR2 SYDVKM. Trimming cost V 3 bases and J 2 bases, with 14 bases left between them. This chain's CDR3 is CASSLGTQTAYEQYF. The CDR3 region has the DNA TGTGCCAGCAGTTTGGGGACACAGACCGCCTACGAGCAGTACTTC.

The count of this clone is one. The J gene is TRBJ1-6, the V gene TRBV9; D unresolved. The CDR3 has 14 amino acids. CDR1 is SGDLS, CDR2 YYNGEE, per germline. The V gene lost 4 bases and the J gene lost 6 bases, with 11 bases spanning the gap. The CDR3 nucleotides read TGTGCCAGCAGCCCGGCCTCCAGTAATTCACCCCTCCACTTT. It yields the protein CASSPASSNSPLHF. Supplemented by reference TRBV9 and TRBJ1-6, the full variable domain reads DSGVTQTPKHLITATGQRVTLRCSPRSGDLSVYWYQQSLDQGLQFLIQYYNGEERAKGNILERFSAQQFPDLHSELNLSSLELGDSALYFCASSPASSNSPLHFGNGTRLTVT.

This chain joins TRBV15 and TRBJ1-1; D gene unclear. CDR1 is LNHNV, CDR2 YYDKDF, per germline (reference sequence). The germline V and J ends were trimmed by 0 bases and 0 bases, with 8 bases remaining between them. The CDR3 length is 15 residues. CDR3 loop: CATSREALLNTEAFF. CDR3 coding DNA: TGTGCCACCAGCAGAGAAGCCTTATTGAACACTGAAGCTTTCTTT.

The chain combines TRBV2 with TRBJ2-5; D ambiguous. Germline lookup yields CDR1 SNHLY and CDR2 FYNNEI. V was cut by 8 bases and J by 0 bases, with 16 bases left in between. The CDR3 is 15 amino acids. DNA of the CDR3: TGTGCCAGCCTACCTAGTTCCCGGTACCAAGAGACCCAGTACTTC. Residues: CASLPSSRYQETQYF.